A single sample gave rise to the 30 T cell receptor beta chains below, sequenced in a study of T cell changes during pregnancy in multiple sclerosis. TCRdb keeps only in-frame clones here, not all; method: immunoSEQ multiplex PCR. Of tens of thousands of clones listed, approximately 91% were seen once; the top ten hold 2.5%. This specimen was peripheral blood, taken in the first trimester of pregnancy. The receptors stem from a female donor with multiple sclerosis, enrolled in a pregnancy study.

The chain uses TRBV5-1 and TRBJ1-2; perhaps TRBD1 as D (5 bases). V dropped 1 base and J dropped 7 bases, with 11 bases sitting between them. Germline CDR1 and CDR2: SGHRS and YFSETQ. The length of the CDR3 is 13 residues. CDR3 in DNA: TGCGCCAGCAGCTTGTCATCCCAGGGTGGCTACACCTTC. The encoded protein is CASSLSSQGGYTF.

This clone was counted a single time. V is TRBV5-6 and J is TRBJ2-7; tentative D call: TRBD2 (6 bases). In germline, CDR1 is SGHDT, CDR2 YYEEEE. The CDR3 runs to 14 residues. The ends were cut back, 2 bases at V and 4 bases at J, with 13 bases in the middle. CDR3 loop: CASSFGTAAYEQYF. Written as DNA, the CDR3 is TGTGCCAGCAGCTTTGGGACTGCGGCTTACGAGCAGTACTTC.

The CDR3 here is CASSLGASGDTDTQYF. The CDR3 DNA sequence: TGCGCCAGCAGCTTGGGGGCTAGCGGGGACACAGATACGCAGTATTTT. The J gene is TRBJ2-3, the V gene TRBV5-1, with TRBD2 identical over 9 bases. Germline trimming cut 0 bases from V and 2 bases from J; bases unmatched to any gene: 4. Germline CDR1 reads SGHRS; CDR2 reads YFSETQ. The length of the CDR3 is 16 residues.

This rearrangement joins TRBV10-3 to TRBJ2-3; TRBD2 agrees at 9 bases. Losses at the gene ends were 4 bases for V and 2 bases for J; bases not matched to a gene: 7. The CDR3 runs to 16 residues. Per the germline V gene, CDR1 is ENHRY and CDR2 is SYGVKD. CDR3 sequence reads: CAISGGASGDTDTQYF. The CDR3 nucleotides read TGTGCCATCAGTGGGGGCGCTAGCGGGGACACAGATACGCAGTATTTT.

The count of this clone is one. J is TRBJ1-2 and V is TRBV19; the match to TRBD1 covers 8 bases. Trimming at V came to 6 bases and at J to 8 bases, leaving 8 bases not matched to a gene. Germline V gene sequence: CDR1 LNHDA, CDR2 SQIVND (reference sequence). The CDR3 runs 13 residues. CDR3 coding DNA: TGTGCCAGTAGCCTCGGACAGGGCTGGGGCTACACCTTC. Its protein is CASSLGQGWGYTF.

The genes are TRBV18 and TRBJ1-5; 12 bases line up with TRBD1. The CDR3 loop spans 14 amino acids. V was clipped by 3 bases and J by 8 bases; unmatched bases: 2. Germline assignment: CDR1 KGHSH and CDR2 LQKENI. The CDR3 protein is CASSPGTGGKPQHF. Written as DNA, the CDR3 is TGTGCCAGCTCACCTGGGACAGGGGGCAAGCCCCAGCATTTT.

The V and J genes are TRBV29-1 and TRBJ2-5; tentative D call: TRBD2 (6 bases). The CDR3 is 13 residues long. Trimming cost V 5 bases and J 4 bases, with 14 bases left between them. The V gene's germline CDR1 is SQVTM and CDR2 ANQGSEA. The CDR3 is CSVRAEGSETQYF. The CDR3, as DNA: TGCAGCGTTCGGGCGGAGGGCTCAGAGACCCAGTACTTC.

J is TRBJ2-7 and V is TRBV4-2; 8 bases align to TRBD1. Germline V gives CDR1 LGHNA, CDR2 YNFKEQ. The CDR3 sequence is 16 residues long. With 4 bases clipped from V and 2 bases from J, the junction kept 10 bases outside the gene matches. The CDR3 DNA sequence: TGTGCCAGCAGCCCTTGGGTTGGGACAGGAGCCTACGAGCAGTACTTC. Protein product: CASSPWVGTGAYEQYF.

The chain employs TRBV5-1 and TRBJ2-2; 7 nucleotides match TRBD2. The CDR3 contains 14 residues. Germline V lookup: CDR1 SGHRS, CDR2 YFSETQ. The ends lost 3 bases at V and 2 bases at J; junction bases unmatched: 1. The CDR3 is CASSWGGNTGELFF. Here the CDR3 DNA reads TGCGCCAGCAGCTGGGGGGGAAACACCGGGGAGCTGTTTTTT.

About this clone: The junction and the germline gene differ at one end; a read error may be behind it. The identical CDR3 is also encoded by other nucleotide sequences in the sample. The CDR3, as DNA: TGCGCCAGCAGCTTTATGAGCTCTGGGGCCAACGTTCTGACTTTC. This translates into CASSFMSSGANVLTF. The V call is TRBV5-1, the J call TRBJ2-6; D is perhaps TRBD1 (5 bases). Germline CDR1 SGHRS, CDR2 YFSETQ. The CDR3 has 15 amino acids.

V and J are TRBV9 and TRBJ2-1, with D maybe TRBD2 (6 bases). The CDR3 loop spans 16 amino acids. Trimming left V 4 bases short and J 8 bases short, with 22 bases between. Germline V gene sequence: CDR1 SGDLS, CDR2 YYNGEE. The CDR3 sequence: CASSPRMTRSSDEQFF. The CDR3 DNA reads as TGTGCCAGCAGCCCGAGAATGACTAGATCGTCCGATGAGCAGTTCTTC. Variable domain in full (rest from reference TRBV9 and TRBJ2-1): DSGVTQTPKHLITATGQRVTLRCSPRSGDLSVYWYQQSLDQGLQFLIQYYNGEERAKGNILERFSAQQFPDLHSELNLSSLELGDSALYFCASSPRMTRSSDEQFFGPGTRLTVL.

The chain's CDR3 is CASTEGTQNNEQFF. CDR3 DNA: TGTGCCAGCACGGAAGGGACACAAAACAATGAGCAGTTCTTC. The J gene is TRBJ2-1, the V gene TRBV2; D is perhaps TRBD1 (6 bases). V was shortened by 7 bases and J by 5 bases, with 15 bases between the two germline ends. The CDR3 is 14 residues long. The germline V gene has CDR1 SNHLY and CDR2 FYNNEI.

This chain uses TRBV19 with TRBJ2-1, with TRBD1 matching 7 bases. CDR1 is LNHDA, CDR2 SQIVND, per germline (reference sequence). After removal of 5 bases from V and 3 bases from J, the junction contained 7 bases not matched to a gene. The CDR3 runs to 15 residues. CDR3 in DNA: TGTGCCAGTAGTCCGACGACAGGGCACTACAATGAGCAGTTCTTC. Protein: CASSPTTGHYNEQFF.

This chain connects TRBV1 to TRBJ2-5; the D call TRBD2 from the table was never checked on the DNA. TRBV1 is recorded as a pseudogene. This CDR3 comprises 19 residues. For the CDR3, the DNA is TGCACCAGCAGCCAAGGGGGGACTAGCGGGAGGGCGAGGTCAGAGACCCAGTACTTC. Amino acid sequence: CTSSQGGTSGRARSETQYF.

The chain uses TRBV7-9 and TRBJ2-1, with a tentative D call TRBD1 (6 bases). CDR1 and CDR2 (germline): SEHNR, FQNEAQ (reference sequence). This CDR3 has 15 residues. The V end was cut by 2 bases, the J end by 6 bases, with 14 bases between. The DNA of the CDR3 is TGTGCCAGCAGCTTAAGTCCGGGACACCTCAATGAGCAGTTCTTC. It yields the protein CASSLSPGHLNEQFF.

The chain links TRBV14 to TRBJ2-3, with D unclear. The germline CDR1 and CDR2 sequences are SGHDN and FVKESK. This CDR3 is built from 17 residues. Trimming shortened V by 0 bases and J by 1 base, and 14 bases separated the two germline ends. CDR3 sequence: CASSQDQSGLRTDTQYF. In DNA, the CDR3 is TGTGCCAGCAGCCAAGATCAATCAGGTTTACGCACAGATACGCAGTATTTT.

This clone was seen a handful of times. The chain has TRBV6-1 and TRBJ1-2; D call uncertain. Germline V lookup: CDR1 MNHNS, CDR2 SASEGT. V lost 2 bases and J 5 bases, leaving 12 bases between the germline ends. The CDR3 runs to 14 residues. The CDR3 region has the DNA TGTGCCAGCAGTGAATTTGGCGGACTTTATGGCTACACCTTC. It translates to CASSEFGGLYGYTF.

The chain combines TRBV5-4 with TRBJ2-2; the D gene is possibly TRBD2 (5 bases). The CDR3 loop spans 14 amino acids. V was trimmed by 6 bases and J by 6 bases, leaving 15 bases between them. The germline V gene encodes CDR1 SGHNT and CDR2 YYREEE (reference sequence). The chain's CDR3 is CASTSAGVSGELFF. The CDR3 DNA follows: TGTGCCAGCACATCTGCCGGGGTGTCCGGGGAGCTGTTTTTT. Filled out from reference TRBV5-4 and TRBJ2-2, the complete variable domain reads ETGVTQSPTHLIKTRGQQVTLRCSSQSGHNTVSWYQQALGQGPQFIFQYYREEENGRGNFPPRFSGLQFPNYSSELNVNALELDDSALYLCASTSAGVSGELFFGEGSRLTVL.

The chain links TRBV19 to TRBJ2-1; 8 bases are a match to TRBD2. From germline, CDR1 is LNHDA and CDR2 SQIVND (reference sequence). The CDR3 is 16 amino acids. V was clipped by 5 bases and J by 6 bases; unmatched bases: 12. The DNA of the CDR3 is TGTGCCAGTAGTTTCCGAACGGGGGGGATCCTCAATGAGCAGTTCTTC. Translated: CASSFRTGGILNEQFF.

The rearrangement uses TRBV4-2 and TRBJ1-5; 7 nucleotides agree with TRBD1. With 3 bases clipped from V and 0 bases from J, the junction kept 5 bases outside the gene matches. This CDR3 is built from 16 residues. Germline V gene sequence: CDR1 LGHNA, CDR2 YNFKEQ. CDR3 nucleotides: TGTGCCAGCAGCCATAAGGGGGCTACTAGCAATCAGCCCCAGCATTTT. Residues: CASSHKGATSNQPQHF.

This clone came up once. The chain uses TRBV18 and TRBJ2-1; 8 nucleotides match TRBD2. The germline V gene encodes CDR1 KGHSH and CDR2 LQKENI. V shed 2 bases and J 5 bases; nucleotides not matched to a gene: 5. The CDR3 is 15 residues long. For the CDR3, the DNA is TGTGCCAGCTCACCATGGGCGGGAGGCGACAATGAGCAGTTCTTC. Translation gives CASSPWAGGDNEQFF.

J is TRBJ2-5 and V is TRBV5-1; unclear D gene. The germline V gene encodes CDR1 SGHRS and CDR2 YFSETQ. This CDR3 contains 13 residues. V shed 6 bases and J shed 1 base, with 10 bases lying between them. CDR3 region: CASNPGIQETQYF. CDR3 DNA: TGCGCCAGCAACCCAGGAATCCAAGAGACCCAGTACTTC.

The rearrangement joins TRBV7-9 to TRBJ1-1; D may be TRBD1 (6 bases). Per germline, CDR1 SEHNR and CDR2 FQNEAQ (reference sequence). The V and J ends lost 4 bases and 1 base respectively, with 13 bases between them. CDR3 length equals 15 residues. CDR3 amino acids: CASSYRTARNTEAFF. The CDR3 DNA follows: TGTGCCAGCAGCTACCGGACAGCCAGGAACACTGAAGCTTTCTTT.

The genes are TRBV9 and TRBJ1-4, with TRBD1 identical over 8 bases. V was pared by 4 bases and J by 6 bases, with 8 bases of the junction left unmatched. Germline CDR1 SGDLS, CDR2 YYNGEE. The CDR3 totals 15 residues. As DNA, the CDR3 is TGTGCCAGCAGCCACCGGACAGGGCTGGATGAAAAACTGTTTTTT. Translating it yields CASSHRTGLDEKLFF.

The V and J genes are TRBV28 and TRBJ2-7, with TRBD2 identical over 8 bases. The junction had 13 bases not matched to a gene; V was cut back by 6 bases and J by 3 bases. CDR1 is MDHEN, CDR2 SYDVKM, per germline. There are 16 residues in the CDR3. The CDR3 nucleotides read TGTGCCAGCAGAGCGAGCGGGAGCTGGGATTTCTACGAGCAGTACTTC. It encodes CASRASGSWDFYEQYF.

V is TRBV5-1 and J is TRBJ2-5; the D is unclear. CDR1 SGHRS and CDR2 YFSETQ come from the germline V gene. V was shortened by 6 bases and J by 1 base, with 13 bases between the two germline ends. This CDR3 is 14 amino acids long. The CDR3 region is CASNLRLPQETQYF. CDR3 DNA: TGCGCCAGCAACCTCAGGCTCCCCCAAGAGACCCAGTACTTC.

The chain carries TRBV2 and TRBJ1-4; 8 nucleotides align to TRBD1. The V gene end was trimmed by 7 bases and the J gene end by 6 bases; junction bases not matched to a gene: 4. This CDR3 spans 13 amino acids. Germline CDR1 is SNHLY and CDR2 is FYNNEI. CDR3 DNA: TGTGCCAGCATGACAGGGGTATATGAAAAACTGTTTTTT. Its protein product is CASMTGVYEKLFF.

The chain couples TRBV9 to TRBJ1-6, with 7 bases aligning to TRBD1. Germline V lookup: CDR1 SGDLS, CDR2 YYNGEE. The CDR3 contains 14 residues. V shed 3 bases, J shed 10 bases, and the junction held 7 bases outside the gene matches. The DNA for the CDR3 is TGTGCCAGCAGCGCGGACAGGATTCTATCACCCCTCCACTTT. It yields the protein CASSADRILSPLHF.

The CDR3 nucleotides read TGTGCCAGCAGTTACCGGTGGGAGGATACGCAGTATTTT. Its translation is CASSYRWEDTQYF. The chain is built from TRBV6-5 and TRBJ2-3, with TRBD2 as a possible D gene (5 bases). The V gene's germline CDR1 is MNHEY and CDR2 SVGAGI. V lost 2 bases to trimming and J lost 6 bases, with 9 bases between them. The CDR3 sequence is 13 residues long.

The rearrangement uses TRBV9 and TRBJ2-1; 9 bases line up with TRBD2. Per germline, CDR1 SGDLS and CDR2 YYNGEE. V dropped 4 bases and J dropped 3; count of bases not matched to a gene: 5. This CDR3 is 15 amino acids long. The CDR3 DNA reads as TGTGCCAGCAGCCTTAGCGGGAGTTACTACAATGAGCAGTTCTTC. Its translation is CASSLSGSYYNEQFF.